This T cell receptor (beta chain) was identified in a study of T cell changes during pregnancy in multiple sclerosis. Generated by immunoSEQ multiplex PCR, the TCRdb table keeps only in-frame clones and is missing some. The sample shows over 50,000 clones, around 92% of them seen only once. The CDR3 runs to 14 residues. In germline, CDR1 is SGDLS, CDR2 YYNGEE. The trim removed 4 bases at V and 6 bases at J, leaving 9 bases unmatched. This receptor was identified in a female donor with multiple sclerosis, enrolled in a pregnancy study. V is TRBV9 and J is TRBJ2-7; 8 bases agree with TRBD1. This sample comprised CD4+ T cells from peripheral blood mononuclear cells, obtained after pregnancy. This chain's CDR3 is CASSSSTGVGEQYF. The DNA of the CDR3 is TGTGCCAGCAGCTCCTCGACAGGGGTGGGCGAGCAGTACTTC.